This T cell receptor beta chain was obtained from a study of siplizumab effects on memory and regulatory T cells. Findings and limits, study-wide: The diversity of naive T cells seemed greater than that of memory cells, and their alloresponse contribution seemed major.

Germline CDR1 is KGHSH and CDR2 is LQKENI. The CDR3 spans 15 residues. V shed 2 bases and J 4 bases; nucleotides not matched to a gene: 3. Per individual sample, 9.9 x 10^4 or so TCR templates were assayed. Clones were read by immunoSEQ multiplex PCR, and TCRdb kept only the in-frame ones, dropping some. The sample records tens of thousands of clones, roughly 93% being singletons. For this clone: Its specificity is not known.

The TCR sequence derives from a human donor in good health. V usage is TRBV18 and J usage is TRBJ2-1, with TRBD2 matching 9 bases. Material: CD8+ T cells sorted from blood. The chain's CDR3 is CASSPRTSEYNEQFF. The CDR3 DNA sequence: TGTGCCAGCTCACCAAGGACTAGCGAGTACAATGAGCAGTTCTTC. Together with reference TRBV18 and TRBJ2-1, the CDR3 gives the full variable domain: NAGVMQNPRHLVRRRGQEARLRCSPMKGHSHVYWYRQLPEEGLKFMVYLQKENIIDESGMPKERFSAEFPKEGPSILRIQQVVRGDSAAYFCASSPRTSEYNEQFFGPGTRLTVL.